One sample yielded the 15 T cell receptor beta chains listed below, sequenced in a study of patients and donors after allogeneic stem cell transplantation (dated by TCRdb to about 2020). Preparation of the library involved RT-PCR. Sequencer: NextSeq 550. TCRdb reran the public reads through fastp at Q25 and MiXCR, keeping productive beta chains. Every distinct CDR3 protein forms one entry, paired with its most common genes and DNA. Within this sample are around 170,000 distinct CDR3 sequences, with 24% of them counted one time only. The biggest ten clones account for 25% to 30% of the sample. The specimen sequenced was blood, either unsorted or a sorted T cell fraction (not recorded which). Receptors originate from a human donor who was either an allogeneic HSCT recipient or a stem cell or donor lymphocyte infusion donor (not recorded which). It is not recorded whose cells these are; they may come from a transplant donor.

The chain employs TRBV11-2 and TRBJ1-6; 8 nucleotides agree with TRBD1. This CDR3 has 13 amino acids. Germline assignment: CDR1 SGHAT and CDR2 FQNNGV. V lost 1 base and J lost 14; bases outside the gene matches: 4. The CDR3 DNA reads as TGTGCCAGCAGCTTAGGGGACAGGAGCACCCTCCACTTT. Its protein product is CASSLGDRSTLHF.

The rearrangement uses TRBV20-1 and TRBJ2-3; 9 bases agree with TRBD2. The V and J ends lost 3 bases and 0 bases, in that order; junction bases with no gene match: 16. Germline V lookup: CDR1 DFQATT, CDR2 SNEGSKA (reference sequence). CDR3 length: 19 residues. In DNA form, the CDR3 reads TGCAGTGCTAGGGCCCTTTTCGATAGCGGGGGACTTAGCACAGATACGCAGTATTTT. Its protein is CSARALFDSGGLSTDTQYF.

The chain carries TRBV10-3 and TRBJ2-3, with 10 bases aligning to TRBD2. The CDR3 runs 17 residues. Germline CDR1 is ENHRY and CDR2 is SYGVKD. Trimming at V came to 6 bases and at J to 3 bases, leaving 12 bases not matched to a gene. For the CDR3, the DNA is TGTGCCATCAGGCGATTACTAGCGGGAAGGGGGACAGATACGCAGTATTTT. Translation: CAIRRLLAGRGTDTQYF.

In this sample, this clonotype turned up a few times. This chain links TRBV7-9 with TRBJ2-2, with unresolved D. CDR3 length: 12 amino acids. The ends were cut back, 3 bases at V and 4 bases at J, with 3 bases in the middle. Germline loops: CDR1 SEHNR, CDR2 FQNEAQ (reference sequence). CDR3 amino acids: CASSFGTGELFF. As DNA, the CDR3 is TGTGCCAGCAGCTTTGGCACCGGGGAGCTGTTTTTT.

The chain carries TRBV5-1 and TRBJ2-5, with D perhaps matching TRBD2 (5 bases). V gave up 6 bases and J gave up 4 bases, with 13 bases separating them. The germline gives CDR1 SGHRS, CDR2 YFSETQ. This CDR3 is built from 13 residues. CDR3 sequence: CASIGLGRETQYF. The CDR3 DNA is TGCGCCAGCATAGGGTTAGGGAGAGAGACCCAGTACTTC.

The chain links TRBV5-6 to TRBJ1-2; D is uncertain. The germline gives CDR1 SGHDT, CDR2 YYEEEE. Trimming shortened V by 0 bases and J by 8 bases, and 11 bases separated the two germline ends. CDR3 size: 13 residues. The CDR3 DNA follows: TGTGCCAGCAGCTTGGACAGAAACTCAGGCTACACCTTC. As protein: CASSLDRNSGYTF. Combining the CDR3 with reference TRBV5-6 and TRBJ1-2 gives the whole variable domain DAGVTQSPTHLIKTRGQQVTLRCSPKSGHDTVSWYQQALGQGPQFIFQYYEEEERQRGNFPDRFSGHQFPNYSSELNVNALLLGDSALYLCASSLDRNSGYTFGSGTRLTVV.

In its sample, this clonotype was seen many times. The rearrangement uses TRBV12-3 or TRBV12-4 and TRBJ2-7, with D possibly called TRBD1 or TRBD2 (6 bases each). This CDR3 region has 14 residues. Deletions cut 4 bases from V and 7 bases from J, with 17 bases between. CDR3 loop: CASSSRDGGREQYF. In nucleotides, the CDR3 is TGTGCCAGCAGTTCCCGGGACGGGGGCAGGGAGCAGTACTTC.

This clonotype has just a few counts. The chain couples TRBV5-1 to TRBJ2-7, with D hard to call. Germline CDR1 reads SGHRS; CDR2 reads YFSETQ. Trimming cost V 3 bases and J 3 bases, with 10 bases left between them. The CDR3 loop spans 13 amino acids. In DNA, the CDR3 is TGCGCCAGCAGCTGGAAGCATAGCTACGAGCAGTACTTC. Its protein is CASSWKHSYEQYF. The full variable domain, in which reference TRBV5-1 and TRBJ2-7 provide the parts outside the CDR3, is KAGVTQTPRYLIKTRGQQVTLSCSPISGHRSVSWYQQTPGQGLQFLFEYFSETQRNKGNFPGRFSGRQFSNSRSEMNVSTLELGDSALYLCASSWKHSYEQYFGPGTRLTVT.

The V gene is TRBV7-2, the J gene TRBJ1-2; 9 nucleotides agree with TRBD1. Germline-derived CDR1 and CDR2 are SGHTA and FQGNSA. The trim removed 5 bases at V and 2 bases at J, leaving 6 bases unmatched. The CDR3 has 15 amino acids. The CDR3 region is CASSLPGQGNYGYTF. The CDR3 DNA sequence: TGTGCCAGCAGCCTACCGGGACAGGGAAACTATGGCTACACCTTC.

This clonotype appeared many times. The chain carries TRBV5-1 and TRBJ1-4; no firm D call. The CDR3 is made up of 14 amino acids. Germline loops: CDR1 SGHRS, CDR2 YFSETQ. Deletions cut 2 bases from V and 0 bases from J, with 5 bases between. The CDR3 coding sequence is TGCGCCAGCAGCTTACAAGCAACTAATGAAAAACTGTTTTTT. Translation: CASSLQATNEKLFF.

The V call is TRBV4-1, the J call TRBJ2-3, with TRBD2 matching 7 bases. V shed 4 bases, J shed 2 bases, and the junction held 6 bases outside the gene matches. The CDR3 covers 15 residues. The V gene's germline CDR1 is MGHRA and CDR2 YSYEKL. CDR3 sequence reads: CASSPRGGVTDTQYF. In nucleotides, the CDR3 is TGCGCCAGCAGCCCACGGGGAGGGGTCACAGATACGCAGTATTTT.

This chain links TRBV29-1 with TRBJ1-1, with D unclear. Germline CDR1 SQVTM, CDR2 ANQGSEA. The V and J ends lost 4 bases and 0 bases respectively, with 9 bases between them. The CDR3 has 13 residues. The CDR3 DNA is TGCAGCGTTGTAAGAGTTATGAACACTGAAGCTTTCTTT. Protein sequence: CSVVRVMNTEAFF.

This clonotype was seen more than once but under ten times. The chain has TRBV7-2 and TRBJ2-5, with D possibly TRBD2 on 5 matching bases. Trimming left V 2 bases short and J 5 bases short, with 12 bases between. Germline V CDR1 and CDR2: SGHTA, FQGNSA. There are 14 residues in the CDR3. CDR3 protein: CASSLNLAPETQYF. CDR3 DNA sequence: TGTGCCAGCAGCTTAAACCTAGCCCCCGAGACCCAGTACTTC.

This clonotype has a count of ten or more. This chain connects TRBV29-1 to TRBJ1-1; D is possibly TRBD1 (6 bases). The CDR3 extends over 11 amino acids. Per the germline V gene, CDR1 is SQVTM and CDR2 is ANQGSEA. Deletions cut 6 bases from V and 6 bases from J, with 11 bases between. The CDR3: CSVSGEAEAFF. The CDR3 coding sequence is TGCAGCGTCTCAGGGGAGGCTGAAGCTTTCTTT.

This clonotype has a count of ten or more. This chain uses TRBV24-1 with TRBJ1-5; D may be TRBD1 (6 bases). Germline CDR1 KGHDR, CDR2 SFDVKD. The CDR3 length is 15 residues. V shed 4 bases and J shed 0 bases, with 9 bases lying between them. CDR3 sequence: CATSDTGYSNQPQHF. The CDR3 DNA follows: TGTGCCACCAGTGACACAGGGTATAGCAATCAGCCCCAGCATTTT.